The 27 T cell receptor beta chains given below trace back to one sample, sequenced in a study of cytomegalovirus exposure and HLA in healthy donors (dated by TCRdb to 2016 to 2017). Receptors were amplified or captured by the immunoSEQ multiplex PCR assay. For the multiplex PCR, a mixture combining 60 forward primers for TCR Vbeta segments and 13 reverse primers for TCR Jbeta segments was used. Here the immuneACCESS table is served through TCRdb, limited to in-frame sequences with V and J called. Missing clones are a known gap in these copies; in checked studies unresolved V genes cover under half, and the rest lacks a known reason. The sample contains fewer than 70,000 clones, about 80% of them found a single time. The ten largest clones take up roughly 4% of the sample. The sequencing sample was made of PBMCs. The receptor source for this set is a woman in her thirties or forties in good health and CMV-seronegative.

This clone has only a few counts. The V call is TRBV27, the J call TRBJ1-4, with 7 bases fitting TRBD1. Germline CDR1 MNHEY, CDR2 SMNVEV (reference sequence). Trimming cost V 8 bases and J 4 bases; bases outside gene matches: 7. The CDR3 extends over 14 amino acids. As DNA, the CDR3 is TGTGCCAGCGGAACAGGGGCGGATAATGAAAAACTGTTTTTT. Translation gives CASGTGADNEKLFF.

The rearrangement joins TRBV27 to TRBJ2-1, with 14 nucleotides matching TRBD2. Per germline, CDR1 MNHEY and CDR2 SMNVEV (reference sequence). V was clipped by 4 bases and J by 7 bases; unmatched bases: 3. CDR3 length: 15 residues. As DNA, the CDR3 is TGTGCCAGCAGTTCCGGGACTAGCGGGAGAAATGAGCAGTTCTTC. Its protein product is CASSSGTSGRNEQFF.

V usage is TRBV29-1 and J usage is TRBJ2-1, with a tentative D call TRBD1 (6 bases). Germline CDR1 reads SQVTM; CDR2 reads ANQGSEA. The CDR3 is 13 residues long. Trimming took off 7 bases at V and 5 bases at J, with 15 bases between the two ends. This CDR3 is CSASNRADNEQFF. The CDR3 nucleotides read TGCAGCGCGAGCAACAGGGCCGACAATGAGCAGTTCTTC.

The V and J genes are TRBV4-3 and TRBJ2-3, with 8 bases matching TRBD2. Germline V CDR1 and CDR2: LGHNA, YSLEER. The CDR3 extends over 15 amino acids. Unmatched junction bases numbered 6, after V lost 4 bases and J lost 3 bases. CDR3 nucleotides: TGCGCCAGCAGCCCTGAGCGGGAGCGAACAGATACGCAGTATTTT. This gives the protein CASSPERERTDTQYF.

This chain links TRBV18 with TRBJ1-1; weak D call: TRBD1 (5 bases). The V gene's germline CDR1 is KGHSH and CDR2 LQKENI. Trimming removed 2 bases from V and 3 bases from J, with 7 bases in between. This CDR3 contains 13 residues. The CDR3 DNA follows: TGTGCCAGCTCACCAGTCAGGGACACTGAAGCTTTCTTT. Translating it yields CASSPVRDTEAFF.

The chain combines TRBV4-3 with TRBJ2-2; TRBD2 might be the D (5 bases). Germline CDR1 LGHNA, CDR2 YSLEER. The CDR3 runs to 17 residues. The germline V and J ends were trimmed by 5 bases and 1 base, with 17 bases remaining between them. CDR3 residues: CASSTMTTLGNTGELFF. The CDR3 DNA follows: TGCGCCAGCAGCACCATGACTACCCTGGGGAACACCGGGGAGCTGTTTTTT.

The rearrangement uses TRBV10-3 and TRBJ2-7, with D perhaps TRBD2 (6 bases). The V end lost 3 bases, the J end lost 6 bases, and 18 bases lay between the germline ends. This CDR3 is 15 amino acids long. CDR1 and CDR2 from the germline V gene are ENHRY and SYGVKD. The CDR3 sequence is CAISDRAGHASEQYF. The CDR3 region has the DNA TGTGCCATCAGTGATCGAGCGGGCCATGCTAGCGAGCAGTACTTC.

The chain is built from TRBV4-2 and TRBJ2-1; 9 bases map to TRBD2. This CDR3 is 15 amino acids long. Per the germline V gene, CDR1 is LGHNA and CDR2 is YNFKEQ. The V and J ends lost 5 bases and 2 bases, in that order; junction bases with no gene match: 4. The CDR3 nucleotides read TGTGCCAGCAGCAATAGCGGGGGAACCTACAATGAGCAGTTCTTC. It yields the protein CASSNSGGTYNEQFF.

This sequence joins TRBV5-6 and TRBJ2-3; 12 bases match TRBD2. CDR1 is SGHDT and CDR2 is YYEEEE in the germline V gene. V was clipped by 2 bases and J by 5 bases; unmatched bases: 9. The CDR3 has 17 amino acids. CDR3 DNA: TGTGCCAGCAGCTTTAGACTAGCGGGAGTTCGGGGAGATACGCAGTATTTT. Protein sequence: CASSFRLAGVRGDTQYF.

The V gene is TRBV28, the J gene TRBJ2-5; the match to TRBD1 covers 8 bases. The trim removed 7 bases at V and 1 base at J, leaving 8 bases unmatched. Germline V CDR1 and CDR2: MDHEN, SYDVKM. The CDR3 has 15 amino acids. The CDR3 region is CASNGQGVTQETQYF. The CDR3 DNA is TGTGCCAGCAATGGACAGGGTGTAACCCAAGAGACCCAGTACTTC.

The gene calls are TRBV27 and TRBJ2-3, with D perhaps matching TRBD2 (6 bases). The germline CDR1 and CDR2 sequences are MNHEY and SMNVEV (reference sequence). The CDR3 runs to 16 residues. The V end was cut by 2 bases, the J end by 1 base, with 13 bases between. CDR3 DNA sequence: TGTGCCAGCAGTTTAATCGCGGGGATCGGCACAGATACGCAGTATTTT. It encodes CASSLIAGIGTDTQYF.

The V and J genes are TRBV7-9 and TRBJ2-5, with D hard to call. The germline V gene encodes CDR1 SEHNR and CDR2 FQNEAQ (reference sequence). The germline V and J ends were trimmed by 3 bases and 0 bases, with 8 bases remaining between them. There are 14 residues in the CDR3. The CDR3 region is CASSLSENQETQYF. The CDR3, as DNA: TGTGCCAGCAGCTTGAGTGAGAACCAAGAGACCCAGTACTTC.

This chain connects TRBV28 to TRBJ2-3, with 12 nucleotides matching TRBD2. Germline CDR1 is MDHEN and CDR2 is SYDVKM. CDR3 length: 18 residues. V dropped 6 bases and J dropped 0; count of bases not matched to a gene: 10. The CDR3 DNA reads TGTGCCAGCAGCCTCGGGCTAGCGGGAGGGATAAGCACAGATACGCAGTATTTT. Protein sequence: CASSLGLAGGISTDTQYF. Based on the CDR3 plus reference TRBV28 and TRBJ2-3, the full variable domain is DVKVTQSSRYLVKRTGEKVFLECVQDMDHENMFWYRQDPGLGLRLIYFSYDVKMKEKGDIPEGYSVSREKKERFSLILESASTNQTSMYLCASSLGLAGGISTDTQYFGPGTRLTVL.

This clone was picked up one time. The rearrangement uses TRBV19 and TRBJ2-5, with TRBD1 matching over 9 bases. This CDR3 region has 16 residues. V was pared by 3 bases and J by 4 bases, with 9 bases of the junction left unmatched. The germline V gene has CDR1 LNHDA and CDR2 SQIVND (reference sequence). CDR3 nucleotides: TGTGCCAGTAGTATTCCCCTCACAGGGGGCGGAGAGACCCAGTACTTC. Translation: CASSIPLTGGGETQYF.

This clone was counted between two and nine times. The chain couples TRBV29-1 to TRBJ1-5; 7 positions match TRBD1. CDR1 and CDR2 (germline): SQVTM, ANQGSEA. The ends lost 5 bases at V and 2 bases at J; junction bases unmatched: 6. The CDR3 loop spans 14 amino acids. This CDR3 reads CSVQTGIGNQPQHF. The CDR3 DNA reads as TGCAGCGTTCAGACAGGGATCGGCAATCAGCCCCAGCATTTT.

The rearrangement joins TRBV7-8 to TRBJ1-5; D is uncertain. V was cut by 1 base and J by 3 bases, with 7 bases left in between. Germline V gene sequence: CDR1 SGHVS, CDR2 FQNEAQ. The CDR3 totals 14 residues. The CDR3 sequence is CASSLGQNNQPQHF. CDR3 in DNA: TGTGCCAGCAGCTTAGGGCAGAACAATCAGCCCCAGCATTTT.

The chain links TRBV6-1 to TRBJ2-7, with D possibly matching TRBD1 (6 bases). The ends were cut back, 0 bases at V and 2 bases at J, with 11 bases in the middle. Germline CDR1 reads MNHNS; CDR2 reads SASEGT. The length of the CDR3 is 15 residues. CDR3: CASSEATTGTYEQYF. The CDR3 DNA is TGTGCCAGCAGTGAAGCTACGACAGGAACCTACGAGCAGTACTTC.

This clone was detected only a few times. The chain is built from TRBV30 and TRBJ2-7; 7 bases line up with TRBD2. CDR1 and CDR2 from the germline V gene are GTSNPN and SVGIG (reference sequence). After removal of 1 base from V and 6 bases from J, the junction contained 6 bases not matched to a gene. CDR3 length: 13 amino acids. CDR3 sequence reads: CAWSEGTIGEQYF. Here the CDR3 DNA reads TGTGCCTGGAGTGAGGGGACTATTGGCGAGCAGTACTTC.

The V gene is TRBV9, the J gene TRBJ2-1, with D possibly TRBD2 on 6 matching bases. The CDR3 has 13 amino acids. From germline, CDR1 is SGDLS and CDR2 YYNGEE. V dropped 3 bases and J dropped 7 bases, with 11 bases sitting between them. DNA of the CDR3: TGTGCCAGCAGCGAGGGACTTCTAAATGAGCAGTTCTTC. Amino acids: CASSEGLLNEQFF.

The V call is TRBV19, the J call TRBJ2-3; unclear D gene. This CDR3 has 14 amino acids. V gave up 10 bases and J gave up 0 bases, with 14 bases separating them. Germline CDR1 and CDR2: LNHDA and SQIVND (reference sequence). This CDR3 reads CATLDPKSTDTQYF. Written as DNA, the CDR3 is TGTGCCACCCTAGACCCAAAGAGCACAGATACGCAGTATTTT.

The gene calls are TRBV9 and TRBJ2-1, with 8 bases lining up with TRBD2. This CDR3 has 16 amino acids. J was trimmed by 5 bases and V by 0 bases; bases with no gene match: 7. The germline V gene has CDR1 SGDLS and CDR2 YYNGEE. DNA of the CDR3: TGTGCCAGCAGCGTAGGTCCAAGCGGGAGCGACAATGAGCAGTTCTTC. Protein sequence: CASSVGPSGSDNEQFF.

V and J are TRBV6-5 and TRBJ1-2; tentatively, D is TRBD1 (6 bases). CDR1 is MNHEY and CDR2 is SVGAGI in the germline V gene. V lost 8 bases, J lost 8 bases, and 15 bases lay in between. CDR3 size: 12 residues. The CDR3 region has the DNA TGTGCCAGCTATCAGGGGCCGAGAGGCTACACCTTC. Residues: CASYQGPRGYTF.

The J gene is TRBJ2-5, the V gene TRBV2; a weak D match, TRBD1 (7 bases). Trimming left V 8 bases short and J 5 bases short, with 21 bases between. The V gene's germline CDR1 is SNHLY and CDR2 FYNNEI. The CDR3 totals 15 residues. The CDR3 spells CASRPTGRIEETQYF. CDR3 DNA: TGTGCCAGCCGACCGACAGGGAGGATAGAGGAGACCCAGTACTTC.

CDR3 DNA sequence: TGCGCCAGCAGCCCGACAGGGGTTATCTTGGCTTTCTTT. Protein sequence: CASSPTGVILAFF. V gene TRBV5-1 combines with J gene TRBJ1-1, with 8 positions matching TRBD1. Germline assignment: CDR1 SGHRS and CDR2 YFSETQ. CDR3 length: 13 residues. Trimming at V came to 4 bases and at J to 11 bases, leaving 10 bases not matched to a gene.

The chain recombines TRBV7-7 with TRBJ2-7; 7 bases align to TRBD2. The germline CDR1 and CDR2 sequences are SSHAT and FNYEAQ (reference sequence). V shed 3 bases and J 2 bases; nucleotides not matched to a gene: 1. CDR3 size: 13 residues. The CDR3: CASSLAGAYEQYF. The CDR3 DNA reads TGTGCCAGCAGCTTGGCGGGAGCCTACGAGCAGTACTTC.

DNA for the CDR3: TGTGCCAGCAGCCGCTCGGGACTAGCTGAGCGGGGGCAGTACTTC. Translated: CASSRSGLAERGQYF. V is TRBV5-6 and J is TRBJ2-7; 9 bases align to TRBD2. CDR3 length: 15 residues. CDR1 is SGHDT, CDR2 YYEEEE, per germline. After removal of 4 bases from V and 9 bases from J, the junction contained 14 bases not matched to a gene.

The J gene is TRBJ2-5, the V gene TRBV6-1; D gene unclear. V shed 1 base and J shed 5 bases, with 5 bases lying between them. Germline V gene sequence: CDR1 MNHNS, CDR2 SASEGT. The CDR3 extends over 12 amino acids. CDR3 region: CASSEELETQYF. In DNA form, the CDR3 reads TGTGCCAGCAGTGAAGAACTGGAGACCCAGTACTTC.